This entry concerns a single T cell receptor (beta chain). What it binds is not known. The data derive from a study of cytomegalovirus exposure and HLA in healthy donors. Findings of the study overall: The investigators catalogued 164 TCR beta chains as cytomegalovirus-associated. Most TCR sequences proved rare, with some public TCRs found in many donors.

Germline values: CDR1 LNHNV, CDR2 YYDKDF (reference sequence). The CDR3 totals 15 residues. V shed 5 bases, J shed 1 base, and the junction held 4 bases outside the gene matches. PCR used 60 Vbeta primers and 13 Jbeta primers. Assay used: immunoSEQ multiplex PCR; TCRdb lists only in-frame clones, some missing. The data contain roughly 69,000 clones, about 78% of them singletons. This sequence was found in a man younger than 35 in good health and CMV-seronegative. The sequenced sample consisted of PBMCs. The rearrangement joins TRBV15 to TRBJ1-5; TRBD1 matches at 8 bases. This CDR3 is CATSARGQSNQPQHF. In DNA form, the CDR3 reads TGTGCCACCAGCGCCAGGGGGCAGAGCAATCAGCCCCAGCATTTT.